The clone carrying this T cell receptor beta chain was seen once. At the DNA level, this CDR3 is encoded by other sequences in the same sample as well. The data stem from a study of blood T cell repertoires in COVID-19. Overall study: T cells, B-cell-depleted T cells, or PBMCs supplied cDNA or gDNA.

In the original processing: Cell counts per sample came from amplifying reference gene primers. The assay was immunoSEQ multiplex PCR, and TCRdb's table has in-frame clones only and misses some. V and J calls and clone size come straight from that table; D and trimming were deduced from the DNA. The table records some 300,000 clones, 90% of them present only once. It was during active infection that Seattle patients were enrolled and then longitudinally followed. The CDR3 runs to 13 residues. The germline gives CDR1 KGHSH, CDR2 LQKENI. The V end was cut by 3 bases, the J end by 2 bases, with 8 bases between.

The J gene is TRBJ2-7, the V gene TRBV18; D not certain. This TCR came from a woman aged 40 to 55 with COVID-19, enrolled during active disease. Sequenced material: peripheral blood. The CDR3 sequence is CASSPGQTYEQYF. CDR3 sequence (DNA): TGTGCCAGCTCACCTGGGCAGACCTACGAGCAGTACTTC.